This paragraph reports one TCR beta chain. The CDR3 spans 15 residues. From germline, CDR1 is SEHNR and CDR2 FQNEAQ (reference sequence). Between the trimmed V and J ends, which lost 8 bases and 2 bases, there was a span of 17 bases. These data belong to a study of T cells in Graves' hyperthyroidism and ophthalmopathy. Amplified TCR beta CDR3 regions came from RNA transcripts. TCR CDR3 regions were first amplified by RT-PCR with HTBI primers. One entry per CDR3 protein results from TCRdb running MiXCR on the multiplex PCR reads. This sample has 400,000 to 600,000 distinct CDR3 sequences, with 15% to 20% found just once.

Sequenced material: blood. The clonotype comes from a woman in her 30s with Graves' ophthalmopathy. The chain combines TRBV7-9 with TRBJ2-3, with a possible D match to TRBD1 (6 bases). CDR3 sequence: CASGDFMGATDTQYF. DNA of the CDR3: TGTGCCAGCGGAGATTTTATGGGGGCCACAGATACGCAGTATTTT.